These T cell receptor beta chains were read from a single sample in a study of blood T cell repertoires in COVID-19. TCRdb's copy holds only in-frame clones and misses some; the assay was immunoSEQ multiplex PCR. The repertoire includes around 210,000 clones, 80% to 90% of them detected once, and around 8.9% sits in the top ten. Sequencing was performed on PBMCs or T cells enriched from blood (not recorded which). These TCRs come from a woman under 30 who had recovered from COVID-19. Both conserved end residues are part of each CDR3. Each record gives: D gene, clone size, V gene, J gene, CDR3 protein, CDR3 DNA. The D gene is left open where the match is weak. Clone size appears in some rows only: once, few, many, or a class for an expanded clone.

D: TRBD2
size: once
V: TRBV6-5
J: TRBJ2-2
CDR3: CASSYQGGTGELFF
DNA: TGTGCCAGCAGTTACCAGGGAGGGACCGGGGAGCTGTTTTTT

D: NA
size: NA
V: TRBV6-5
J: TRBJ1-6
CDR3: CASSPIGGGNSPLHF
DNA: TGTGCCAGCAGTCCCATAGGGGGGGGCAATTCACCCCTCCACTTT

D: TRBD2
size: NA
V: TRBV6-5
J: TRBJ2-3
CDR3: CASSYSTPTSGGQYF
DNA: TGTGCCAGCAGTTACTCTACCCCGACTAGCGGGGGGCAGTATTTT

D: NA
size: NA
V: TRBV27
J: TRBJ2-7
CDR3: CASSLAWESHYEQYF
DNA: TGTGCCAGCAGTTTGGCCTGGGAGTCACACTACGAGCAGTACTTC

D: TRBD1
size: NA
V: TRBV28
J: TRBJ1-1
CDR3: CASNPRGLTEAFF
DNA: TGTGCCAGCAATCCCAGGGGGTTGACTGAAGCTTTCTTT

D: NA
size: NA
V: TRBV18
J: TRBJ2-5
CDR3: CASSPGGETQYF
DNA: TGTGCCAGCTCACCAGGTGGCGAGACCCAGTACTTC

D: NA
size: NA
V: TRBV9
J: TRBJ1-1
CDR3: CASSVVGNGDTEAFF
DNA: TGTGCCAGCAGCGTAGTAGGAAACGGGGACACTGAAGCTTTCTTT

D: TRBD1
size: once
V: TRBV7-9
J: TRBJ1-2
CDR3: CASSPTERQGSYGYTF
DNA: TGTGCCAGCAGCCCCACAGAGAGACAGGGTAGCTATGGCTACACCTTC

D: TRBD2
size: NA
V: TRBV9
J: TRBJ2-1
CDR3: CASSVAGGLEQFF
DNA: TGTGCCAGCAGCGTAGCGGGGGGGCTTGAGCAGTTCTTC

D: TRBD1
size: NA
V: TRBV27
J: TRBJ1-1
CDR3: CASSHQTGGSEAFF
DNA: TGTGCCAGCAGCCATCAGACAGGGGGCTCTGAAGCTTTCTTT